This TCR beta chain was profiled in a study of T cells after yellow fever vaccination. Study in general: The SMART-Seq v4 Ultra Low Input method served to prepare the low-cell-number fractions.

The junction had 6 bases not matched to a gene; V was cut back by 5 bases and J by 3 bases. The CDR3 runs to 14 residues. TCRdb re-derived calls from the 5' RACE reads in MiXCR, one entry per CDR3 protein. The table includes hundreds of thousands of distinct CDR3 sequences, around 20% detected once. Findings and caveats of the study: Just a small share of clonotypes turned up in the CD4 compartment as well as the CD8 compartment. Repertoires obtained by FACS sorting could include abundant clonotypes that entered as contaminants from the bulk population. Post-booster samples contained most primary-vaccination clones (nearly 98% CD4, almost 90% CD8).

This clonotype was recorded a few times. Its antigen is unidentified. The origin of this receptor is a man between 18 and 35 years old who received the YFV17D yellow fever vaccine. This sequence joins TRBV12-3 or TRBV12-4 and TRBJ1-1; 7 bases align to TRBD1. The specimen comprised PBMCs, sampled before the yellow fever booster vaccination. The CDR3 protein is CASSPKGADTEAFF. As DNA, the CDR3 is TGTGCCAGCAGTCCCAAGGGGGCGGACACTGAAGCTTTCTTT.